Below, one T cell receptor (beta chain) is given with its context. The table lists this clone with a few counts. Its target antigen remains unknown. No much larger clonotype is one base removed from it; base qualities were not supplied. The CDR3 spans 15 residues, from the cysteine through the phenylalanine. Just the 45-base CDR3 DNA is kept, in frame starting at base 1. As encoded in the germline V gene, CDR1 is SGHDT while CDR2 is YYEEEE. Here V drops 6 bases and J drops 9 bases, and the junction holds 14 bases not matched to any gene. These data are taken from a study of cytomegalovirus exposure and HLA in healthy donors (dated by TCRdb to between 2016 and 2019). About the full investigation: According to an earlier analysis of 587 of the donors, roughly 180 million T cells yielded 100 million or so unique TCR beta sequences and more than 250 Gb of sequence data. About 280 gigabases of sequencing data and approximately 84 million unique TCR sequences were included in an early release covering around 650 HLA-typed donors. Of the roughly 400 genotyped donors, approximately 83% fell in the genetic ancestry cluster associated with self-reported Caucasian donors. The study aimed to test whether cataloging public T cell receptors could reveal signatures of past pathogen exposure. The T cell repertoires of several hundred subjects were profiled by immunosequencing and related to cytomegalovirus serostatus. A separate validation cohort of roughly 130 different subjects was used in addition to the approximately 700-subject first cohort. To predict cytomegalovirus infection status, the study combined high-throughput TCR immunosequencing, statistical association of individual TCRs with disease status, and machine learning. A later analysis re-examined previously published TCR beta repertoires from just over 650 donors and added high-resolution HLA genotyping to investigate patterns of TCR occurrence. The later analysis used no new phenotypic data to find candidate immune exposures, relying instead on TCR beta sequences and their occurrence across donors. In an earlier analysis of 500 to 650 of the donors, high-throughput TCR beta sequencing was used to judge whether each TCR beta V gene segment behaved as functional or pseudogenic. Donor age, sex, ethnicity and CMV serostatus were compiled alongside the repertoire data. Genome-wide SNP genotypes for about 60% of the roughly 700 donors were used in a later genetic analysis, which treated that subset as a discovery cohort. Every repertoire in the discovery cohort had been generated on one and the same sequencing platform. HLA typing covered class I and class II loci at four-digit resolution. Typing coverage varied by locus: about 620-630 donors for A, B, C, DRB1 and DQB1; approximately 500 for DQA1; over 600 for DPA1; approximately 450 for DPB1. Four or five DR-DQ haplotypes were handled as single units for association and clustering because linkage in the cohort was strong. Across some 400 genotyped donors of the cohort, an average of roughly 200,000 unique TCR beta nucleotide sequences per donor were sequenced, and roughly 20% of those sequences were non-productive.

In total, around 600 healthy bone marrow donors made up the cohort. At the time of sampling, all cohort members were nominally healthy, though unrecorded immune exposures were likely present. The donor tested CMV seronegative, placing the donor among the 350 or so seronegative members of the cohort. Every donor gave a peripheral blood sample, and the peripheral blood mononuclear cells from that sample were used for TCR beta sequencing. The Qiagen DNeasy Blood Extraction Kit was used to extract genomic DNA from the blood cell samples. Results the study describes overall, beyond this receptor: Linkage disequilibrium might explain the correlated functional status among segregating V segments, but an unknown experimental factor could not be excluded. Compared with equally common non-associated chains, HLA-associated TCR beta chains in a later analysis were more clonally expanded and had lower generation probabilities. Several of the top co-occurrence clusters appeared to be linked to parvovirus B19, influenza, CMV and Epstein-Barr virus, according to a later analysis. Most TCR sequences were observed very rarely across donors, whereas some public TCRs were present in many individuals. Strong co-occurrence of HLA alleles, especially DR and DQ, made assigning TCR associations to individual alleles difficult. The 87-base-pair reads could not distinguish some IMGT-functional V segments, including TRBV6-2 and TRBV6-3, so those segments were excluded. The only immune exposure information available for the cohort was CMV serostatus. A further reported finding was that TCR beta sequences accurately predicted the HLA-A and HLA-B alleles for most subjects in the first cohort. In an earlier analysis of more than 500 of the donors, most TCR beta V segments appeared in productive rearrangements about 87% or about 30% of the time, broadly matching IMGT annotations. In a later analysis, TCR association rates were found to vary across HLA loci, with the most associated TCRs seen for DRB1 alleles and the fewest for HLA-C alleles. In a later genetic analysis, a missense DCLRE1C variant was associated with V-gene and J-gene trimming of TCR beta chains, and the association was replicated in an independent cohort. Because some donors lacked HLA typing at each locus, the association tests relied only on the typed subset. Compared with the approximately 670-donor mean, donors in an Asian-associated ancestry cluster had fewer N-insertions in productive TCRs, according to a later genetic analysis. Because counts were too low, around 17 rarely observed V segments, including chromosome 9 orphons, were left out of the earlier analysis of over 550 of the donors. A few of the identified cytomegalovirus-associated TCR beta chains were confirmed in vitro to be specific for cytomegalovirus antigens. In this cohort, only TCR beta chains were sequenced, and detectable features were limited by the absence of alpha or paired-chain data. The classifier was reported to diagnose cytomegalovirus status with high specificity and sensitivity in both the original and validation cohorts. It was suggested by the authors that the approach could potentially be generalized to other disease states and immunological phenotypes. The presence/absence analyses assumed that sequencing depth was roughly uniform across donors, and that assumption may not be true. A later analysis associated 16,951 TCR beta sequences with specific HLA alleles at a false discovery rate of 0.05. In a later analysis, most CMV-associated TCR beta chains were found to appear HLA-restricted, with HLA associations seemingly driven largely by CMV exposure. A cluster of highly shared sequence variants was judged likely to represent a technical artifact of the sequencing pipeline. A total of 150 to 200 TCR beta chains were listed by the study as associated with cytomegalovirus.

The library was generated by the immunoSEQ multiplex PCR assay. For the multiplex PCR, a mixture combining 60 forward primers for TCR Vbeta segments and 13 reverse primers for TCR Jbeta segments was used. Amplification of the CDR3 region of rearranged TCR beta genes was performed with a multiplex PCR assay on genomic DNA. On the Illumina HiSeq System, the amplified TCR beta libraries were sequenced as 87-base-pair reads. In the source study's methods: A later analysis tallied 75 million to 85 million unique TCR beta chains across the 700 or so repertoires, and around 12 million of those chains were shared by two or more donors. Raw reads were error-corrected and collapsed into unique sequences by a nearest-neighbor algorithm in which closely related sequences were merged to remove PCR and sequencing errors. To assign V, D and J gene segments, CDR3 sequences were aligned to IMGT reference sequences. For a sequence to be retained, a match of at least six nucleotides to both a V gene segment and a J gene segment was required. A rearrangement was called productive if the CDR3 had no stop codons and remained in frame with V and J, and every other rearrangement was called non-productive. CDR3 was defined by IMGT convention, running from the second conserved V-encoded cysteine to the conserved J-encoded phenylalanine. Sequences without an unambiguous match to a single V gene segment were excluded from the earlier analysis of about 600 of the donors. In an earlier analysis of about 590 of the donors, a V segment was called functional when productive rearrangements were above 56.7%, and segregating when the standard deviation between donors exceeded 5%. To diagnose cytomegalovirus status from the catalog of TCR beta chain sequences, a statistical classification framework was built. In a later analysis, TCR nucleotide sequences were compared against IMGT/GENE-DB human TR gene sequences so that V and J genes could be assigned. In a later analysis, CDR3 sequences and most-parsimonious VDJ recombination scenarios were assigned using the TCRdist pipeline. In a later analysis, each TCR beta chain was defined by its CDR3 amino acid sequence together with its V-gene family, and reads without a unique V-gene family were excluded. To address suspected cross-contamination and a sequencing artifact, a later analysis removed 550 to 750 highly shared, low-generation-probability nucleotide sequences. In a later analysis, a clonal expansion index was calculated for each public chain from normalized within-repertoire ranks of inferred template counts. Generation probabilities in a later analysis came from a VDJ recombination model fitted to out-of-frame rearrangements, and those results were checked against IGoR. Hypergeometric tests were used in a later analysis to score TCR-TCR, TCR-HLA and TCR-CMV co-occurrence, with a repertoire-size bias correction applied to the TCR pairs. In a later analysis, false discovery rates were estimated by permuting HLA or CMV assignments 20 times. In a later analysis, co-occurring TCRs were grouped using DBSCAN, and TCRdist sequence similarity was added for clustering within HLA-allele-positive subsets. Repertoires with fewer than 30,000 or more than 120,000 public chains were left out of co-occurrence clustering, as were a handful of repertoires with anomalous nucleotide sharing. TCRdb re-hosts the immuneACCESS table, in-frame sequences only. Its copies lack some clones; in the studies checked, an unresolved V gene accounts for under half of them, and the cause for the rest is not known. V, J and clone size are those of that table, while D and trimming were read from the DNA. In this sample the table shows approximately 170,000 clones, 71% of which occur a single time. The top ten clonotypes cover less than 1.6% of the sample.

Here the chain combines TRBV5-6 and TRBJ2-1; 8 of the junction bases match TRBD2. Sequencing was carried out using PBMCs. The source is a girl under 18 in good health and CMV-seronegative. The nucleotide sequence is TGTGCCAGCATCCCACCGCCTAGCGGGCTTGGTGAGCAGTTCTTC. It translates to CASIPPPSGLGEQFF.